This T cell receptor beta chain was recorded in a study of T cells in Graves' hyperthyroidism and ophthalmopathy. Over 18 months, lack of ophthalmopathy progression marked Graves' hyperthyroidism as stable. Patients showing uncontrolled infection, other autoimmune disease, pregnancy or lactation were ineligible. Thyroid ultrasound and orbital computed tomography, with clinical symptoms and serum thyroxine and TRAb, informed diagnoses. This clonotype was seen more than once but under ten times. TCR beta CDR3 regions were amplified from RNA transcripts. TCR CDR3 underwent first-round RT-PCR with the HTBI primer set. TCRdb independently ran MiXCR on the multiplex PCR reads; one entry per CDR3 protein. This sample has over 500,000 distinct CDR3 sequences, with around 15% found just once. Unmatched junction bases numbered 19, after V lost 2 bases and J lost 3 bases. This CDR3 region has 19 residues. Germline V CDR1 and CDR2: GTSNPN, SVGIG (reference sequence).

The sample taken for sequencing was blood. J is TRBJ2-7 and V is TRBV30; 10 bases agree with TRBD2. The TCR originated in a woman between 40 and 50 years old with Graves' hyperthyroidism. The CDR3 DNA follows: TGTGCCTGGAGTATGAGGGGGAGCGGGAGGGCCGCGGTGGGCTACGAGCAGTACTTC. Its protein is CAWSMRGSGRAAVGYEQYF.